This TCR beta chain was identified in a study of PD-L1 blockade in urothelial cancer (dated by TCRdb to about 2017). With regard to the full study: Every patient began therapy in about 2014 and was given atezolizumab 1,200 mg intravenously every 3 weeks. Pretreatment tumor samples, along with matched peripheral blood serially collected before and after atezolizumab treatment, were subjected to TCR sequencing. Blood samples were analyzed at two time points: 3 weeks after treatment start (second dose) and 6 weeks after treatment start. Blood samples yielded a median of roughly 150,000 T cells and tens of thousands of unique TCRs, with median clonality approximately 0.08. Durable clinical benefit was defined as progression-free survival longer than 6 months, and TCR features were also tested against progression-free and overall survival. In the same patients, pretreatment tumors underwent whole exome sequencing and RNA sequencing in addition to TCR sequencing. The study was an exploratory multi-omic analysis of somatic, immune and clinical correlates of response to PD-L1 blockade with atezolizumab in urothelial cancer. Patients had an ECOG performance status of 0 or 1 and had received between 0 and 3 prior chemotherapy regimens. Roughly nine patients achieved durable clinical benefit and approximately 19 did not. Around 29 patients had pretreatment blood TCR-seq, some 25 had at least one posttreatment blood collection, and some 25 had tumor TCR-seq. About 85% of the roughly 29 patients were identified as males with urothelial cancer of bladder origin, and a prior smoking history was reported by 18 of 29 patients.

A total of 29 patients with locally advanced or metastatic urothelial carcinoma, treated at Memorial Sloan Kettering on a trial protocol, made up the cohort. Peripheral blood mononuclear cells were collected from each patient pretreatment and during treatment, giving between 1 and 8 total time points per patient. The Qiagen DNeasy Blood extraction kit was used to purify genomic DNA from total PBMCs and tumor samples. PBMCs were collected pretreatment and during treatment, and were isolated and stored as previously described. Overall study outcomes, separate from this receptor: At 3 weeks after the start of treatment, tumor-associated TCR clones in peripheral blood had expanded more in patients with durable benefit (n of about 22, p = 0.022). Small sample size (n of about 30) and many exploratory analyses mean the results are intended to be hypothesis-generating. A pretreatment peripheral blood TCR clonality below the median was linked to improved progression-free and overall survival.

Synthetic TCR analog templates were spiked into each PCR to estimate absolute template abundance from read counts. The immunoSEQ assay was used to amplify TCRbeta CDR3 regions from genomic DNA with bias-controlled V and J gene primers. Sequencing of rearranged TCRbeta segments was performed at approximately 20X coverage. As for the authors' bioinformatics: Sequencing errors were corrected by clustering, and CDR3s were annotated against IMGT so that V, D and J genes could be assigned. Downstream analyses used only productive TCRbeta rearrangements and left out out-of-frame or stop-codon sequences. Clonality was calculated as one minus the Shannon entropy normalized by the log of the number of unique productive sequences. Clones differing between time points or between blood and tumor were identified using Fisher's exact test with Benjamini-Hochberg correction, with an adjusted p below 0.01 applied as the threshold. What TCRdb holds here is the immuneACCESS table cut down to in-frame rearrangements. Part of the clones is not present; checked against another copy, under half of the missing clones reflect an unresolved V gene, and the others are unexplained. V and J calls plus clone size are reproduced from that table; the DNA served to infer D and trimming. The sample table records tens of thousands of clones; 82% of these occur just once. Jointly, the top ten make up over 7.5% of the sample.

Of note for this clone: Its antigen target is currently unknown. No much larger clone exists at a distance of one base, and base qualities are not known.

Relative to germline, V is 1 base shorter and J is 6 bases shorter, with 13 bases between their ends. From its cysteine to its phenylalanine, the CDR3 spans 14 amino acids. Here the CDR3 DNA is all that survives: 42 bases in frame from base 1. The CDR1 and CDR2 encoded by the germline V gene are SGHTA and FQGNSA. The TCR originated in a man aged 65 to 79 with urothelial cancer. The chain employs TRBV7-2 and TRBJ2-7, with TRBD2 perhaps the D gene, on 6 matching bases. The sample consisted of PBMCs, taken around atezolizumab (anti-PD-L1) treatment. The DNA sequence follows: TGTGCCAGCAGCTTAGGAGCACTAGCTGGCGAGCAGTACTTC. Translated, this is CASSLGALAGEQYF.